This TCR beta chain is drawn from a study of T cell responses to AZD1222 COVID-19 vaccine. For this clone: The target antigen is unknown.

V was clipped by 0 bases and J by 3 bases; unmatched bases: 15. This CDR3 has 19 residues. Germline V gene sequence: CDR1 SGHTA, CDR2 FQGNSA. Second doses that came at about 4 or about 12 weeks were put together. Findings and caveats of the study: Donors, mostly white British, included more females; clonal diversity was possibly underestimated. All repertoire sampling was performed exclusively after the peak T cell response.

Libraries were prepared by immunoSEQ multiplex PCR; TCRdb keeps only in-frame clonotypes and omits some of them. The profile shows 50,000 to 75,000 clones, roughly nine tenths of them singletons. The chain carries TRBV7-2 and TRBJ2-7; 9 positions agree with TRBD1. The source was peripheral blood, collected 28 days after the second AZD1222 dose. The TCR sequence derives from an adult who received the AZD1222 COVID-19 vaccine. The CDR3 DNA follows: TGTGCCAGCAGCTTAGCGGGAAATAGGGGGACAGGGCGAAACTACGAGCAGTACTTC. Amino acid sequence: CASSLAGNRGTGRNYEQYF. Using reference TRBV7-2 and TRBJ2-7 for the parts outside the CDR3, the full variable domain is GAGVSQSPSNKVTEKGKDVELRCDPISGHTALYWYRQSLGQGLEFLIYFQGNSAPDKSGLPSDRFSAERTGGSVSTLTIQRTQQEDSAVYLCASSLAGNRGTGRNYEQYFGPGTRLTVT.